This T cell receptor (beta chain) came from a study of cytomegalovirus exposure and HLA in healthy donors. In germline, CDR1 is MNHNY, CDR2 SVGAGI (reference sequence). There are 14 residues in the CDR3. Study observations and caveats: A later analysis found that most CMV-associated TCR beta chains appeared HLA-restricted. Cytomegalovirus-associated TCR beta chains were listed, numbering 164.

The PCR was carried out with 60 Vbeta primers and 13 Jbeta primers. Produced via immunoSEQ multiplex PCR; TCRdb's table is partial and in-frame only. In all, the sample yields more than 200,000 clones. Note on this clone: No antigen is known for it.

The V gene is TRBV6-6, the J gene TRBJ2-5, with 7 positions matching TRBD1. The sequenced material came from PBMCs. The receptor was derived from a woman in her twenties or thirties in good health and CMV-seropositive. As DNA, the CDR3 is TGTGCGACACTTCCGACGGGACAGCAAGAGACCCAGTACTTC. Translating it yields CATLPTGQQETQYF.